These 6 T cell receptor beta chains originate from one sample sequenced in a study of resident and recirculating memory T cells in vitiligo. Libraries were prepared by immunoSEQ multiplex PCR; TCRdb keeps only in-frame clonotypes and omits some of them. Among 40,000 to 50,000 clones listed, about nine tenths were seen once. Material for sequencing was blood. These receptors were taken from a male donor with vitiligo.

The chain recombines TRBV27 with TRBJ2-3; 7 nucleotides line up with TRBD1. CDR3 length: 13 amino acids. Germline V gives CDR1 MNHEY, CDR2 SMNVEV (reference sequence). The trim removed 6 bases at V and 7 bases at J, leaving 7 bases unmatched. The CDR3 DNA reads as TGTGCCAGCAGCCAACAGGGGTCATATACGCAGTATTTT. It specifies CASSQQGSYTQYF.

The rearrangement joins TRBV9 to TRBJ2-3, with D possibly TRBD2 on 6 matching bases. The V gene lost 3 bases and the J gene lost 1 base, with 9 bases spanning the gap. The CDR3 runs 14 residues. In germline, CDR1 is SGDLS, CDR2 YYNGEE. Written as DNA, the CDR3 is TGTGCCAGCAGCGCCTCGGGGGGCACAGATACGCAGTATTTT. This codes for CASSASGGTDTQYF.

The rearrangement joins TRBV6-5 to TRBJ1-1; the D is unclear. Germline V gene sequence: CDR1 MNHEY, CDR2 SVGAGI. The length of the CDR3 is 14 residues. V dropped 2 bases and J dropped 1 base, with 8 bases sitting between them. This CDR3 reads CASSYEGWNTEAFF. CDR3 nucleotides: TGTGCCAGCAGTTACGAGGGTTGGAACACTGAAGCTTTCTTT.

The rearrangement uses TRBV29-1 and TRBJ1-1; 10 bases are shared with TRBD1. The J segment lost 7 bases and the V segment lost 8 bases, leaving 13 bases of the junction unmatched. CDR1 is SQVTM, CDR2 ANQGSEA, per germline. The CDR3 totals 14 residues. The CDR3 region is CSTAKGGQGVEAFF. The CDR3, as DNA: TGCAGCACCGCAAAGGGAGGACAGGGGGTTGAAGCTTTCTTT. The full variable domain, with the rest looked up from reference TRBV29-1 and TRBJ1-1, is SAVISQKPSRDICQRGTSLTIQCQVDSQVTMMFWYRQQPGQSLTLIATANQGSEATYESGFVIDKFPISRPNLTFSTLTVSNMSPEDSSIYLCSTAKGGQGVEAFFGQGTRLTVV.

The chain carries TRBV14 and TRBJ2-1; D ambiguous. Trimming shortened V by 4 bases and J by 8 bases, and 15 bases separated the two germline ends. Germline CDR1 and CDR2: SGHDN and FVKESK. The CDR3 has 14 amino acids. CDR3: CASSLQSGFHEQFF. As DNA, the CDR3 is TGTGCCAGCAGCCTTCAGTCCGGGTTCCATGAGCAGTTCTTC.

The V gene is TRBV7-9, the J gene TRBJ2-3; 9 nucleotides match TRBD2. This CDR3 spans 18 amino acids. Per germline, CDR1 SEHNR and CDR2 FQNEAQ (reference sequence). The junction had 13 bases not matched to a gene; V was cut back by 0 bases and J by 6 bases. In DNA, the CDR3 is TGTGCCAGCAGCTTAGCACTATTGGGAGCGGGGGGCCCCGATACGCAGTATTTT. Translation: CASSLALLGAGGPDTQYF.